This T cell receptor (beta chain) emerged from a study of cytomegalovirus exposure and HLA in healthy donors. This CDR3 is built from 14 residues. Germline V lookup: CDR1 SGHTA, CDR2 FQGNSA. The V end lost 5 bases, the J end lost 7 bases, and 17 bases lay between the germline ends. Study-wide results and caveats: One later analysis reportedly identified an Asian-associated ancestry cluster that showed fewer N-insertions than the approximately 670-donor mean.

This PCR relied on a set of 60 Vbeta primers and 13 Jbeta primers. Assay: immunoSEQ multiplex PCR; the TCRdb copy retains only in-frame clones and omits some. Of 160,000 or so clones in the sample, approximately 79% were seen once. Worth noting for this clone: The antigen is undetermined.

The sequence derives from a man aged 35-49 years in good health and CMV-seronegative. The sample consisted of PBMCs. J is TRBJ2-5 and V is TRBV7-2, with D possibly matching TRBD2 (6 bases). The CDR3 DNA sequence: TGTGCCAGCAGCCCGGGGGATGGAACTGTGACCCAGTACTTC. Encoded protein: CASSPGDGTVTQYF.